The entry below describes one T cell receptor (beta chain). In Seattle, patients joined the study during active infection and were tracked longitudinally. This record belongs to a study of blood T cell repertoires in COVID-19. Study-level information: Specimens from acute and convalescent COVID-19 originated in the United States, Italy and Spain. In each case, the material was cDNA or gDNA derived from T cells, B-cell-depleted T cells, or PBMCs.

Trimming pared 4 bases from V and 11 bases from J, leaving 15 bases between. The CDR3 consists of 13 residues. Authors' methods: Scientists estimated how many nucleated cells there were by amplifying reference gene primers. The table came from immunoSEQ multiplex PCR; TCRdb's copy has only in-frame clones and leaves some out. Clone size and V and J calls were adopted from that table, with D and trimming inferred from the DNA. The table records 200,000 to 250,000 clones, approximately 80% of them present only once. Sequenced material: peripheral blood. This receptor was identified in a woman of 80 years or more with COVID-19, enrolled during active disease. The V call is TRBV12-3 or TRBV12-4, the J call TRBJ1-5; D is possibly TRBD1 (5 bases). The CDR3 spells CASSSGRASTQHF. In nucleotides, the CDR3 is TGTGCCAGCAGTTCAGGCAGGGCCTCGACCCAGCATTTT.